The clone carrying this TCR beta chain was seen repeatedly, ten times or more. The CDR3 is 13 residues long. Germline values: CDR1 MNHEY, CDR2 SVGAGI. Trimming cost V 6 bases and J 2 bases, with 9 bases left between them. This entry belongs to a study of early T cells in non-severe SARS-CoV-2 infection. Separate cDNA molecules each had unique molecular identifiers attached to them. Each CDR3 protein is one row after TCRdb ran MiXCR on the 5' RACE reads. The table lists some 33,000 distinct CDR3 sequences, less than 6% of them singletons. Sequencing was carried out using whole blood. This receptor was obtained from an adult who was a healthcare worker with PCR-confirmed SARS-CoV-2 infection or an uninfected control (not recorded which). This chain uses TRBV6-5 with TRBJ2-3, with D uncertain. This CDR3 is CASSRLNTDTQYF. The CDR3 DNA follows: TGTGCCAGCAGCCGACTCAACACAGATACGCAGTATTTT.